Shown below are 23 T cell receptor beta chains from a single sample sequenced in a study of cytomegalovirus exposure and HLA in healthy donors. PCR employed 60 Vbeta and 13 Jbeta primers. Profiled with immunoSEQ multiplex PCR; TCRdb holds only in-frame clones, not every one. The sample has some 200,000 clones; about four fifths are singletons. Sequencing was performed on PBMCs. Receptors originate from a boy aged 2-15 years in good health and CMV-seronegative.

The chain uses TRBV18 and TRBJ1-4, with D uncertain. There are 14 residues in the CDR3. The germline V gene encodes CDR1 KGHSH and CDR2 LQKENI. The ends were cut back, 1 base at V and 5 bases at J, with 8 bases in the middle. As DNA, the CDR3 is TGTGCCAGCTCACCACAGGGAGCGAATGAAAAACTGTTTTTT. Its translation: CASSPQGANEKLFF.

The rearrangement uses TRBV5-4 and TRBJ1-1; D gene uncertain. The CDR3 totals 14 residues. Germline-derived CDR1 and CDR2 are SGHNT and YYREEE (reference sequence). Trimming stripped 1 base from V and 1 base from J, with 8 bases between. The CDR3 DNA reads as TGTGCCAGCAGCTTGTCAGCGGGGAACACTGAAGCTTTCTTT. This sequence encodes CASSLSAGNTEAFF. The full variable domain, with the rest looked up from reference TRBV5-4 and TRBJ1-1, is ETGVTQSPTHLIKTRGQQVTLRCSSQSGHNTVSWYQQALGQGPQFIFQYYREEENGRGNFPPRFSGLQFPNYSSELNVNALELDDSALYLCASSLSAGNTEAFFGQGTRLTVV.

The gene calls are TRBV2 and TRBJ2-5; perhaps TRBD1 as D (6 bases). The germline V gene encodes CDR1 SNHLY and CDR2 FYNNEI. Between the trimmed V and J ends, which lost 8 bases and 2 bases, there was a span of 18 bases. The CDR3 is 15 residues long. CDR3 residues: CASRRKDSWQETQYF. The CDR3 DNA sequence: TGTGCCAGCCGCCGCAAGGACAGTTGGCAAGAGACCCAGTACTTC.

The chain employs TRBV7-9 and TRBJ1-2; unclear D gene. The CDR3 extends over 13 amino acids. Trimming took 1 base from V and 8 from J, leaving 11 bases between them. Germline V gives CDR1 SEHNR, CDR2 FQNEAQ (reference sequence). The CDR3 coding sequence is TGTGCCAGCAGCTTAGACGGGATTGGCGGCTACACCTTC. Encoded protein: CASSLDGIGGYTF.

In this sample, this clone turned up once. The genes are TRBV4-3 and TRBJ2-1; TRBD2 matches at 7 bases. The CDR3 loop spans 16 amino acids. Germline values: CDR1 LGHNA, CDR2 YSLEER. The V and J ends lost 1 base and 2 bases, in that order; junction bases with no gene match: 5. CDR3 in amino acids: CASSQVAAGPYNEQFF. DNA of the CDR3: TGCGCCAGCAGCCAAGTTGCAGCGGGGCCCTACAATGAGCAGTTCTTC.

V and J are TRBV27 and TRBJ1-2, with 8 positions matching TRBD1. The CDR3 is made up of 16 amino acids. With 4 bases clipped from V and 0 bases from J, the junction kept 7 bases outside the gene matches. Per germline, CDR1 MNHEY and CDR2 SMNVEV (reference sequence). CDR3 coding DNA: TGTGCCAGCAGTTGGGCAGGGGGCGATCCTAACTATGGCTACACCTTC. Residues: CASSWAGGDPNYGYTF.

This clone appeared a few times. The J gene is TRBJ2-5, the V gene TRBV28; TRBD2 might be the D (5 bases). The CDR3 has 17 residues. Germline loops: CDR1 MDHEN, CDR2 SYDVKM. V lost 2 bases and J lost 4, with 20 bases in between. CDR3 in amino acids: CASSLGSLGQLRETQYF. The CDR3 DNA reads TGTGCCAGCAGTTTAGGGAGTCTTGGGCAGTTAAGAGAGACCCAGTACTTC.

Here the CDR3 DNA reads TGTGCCAGCAGTCCCGCCCAGGGAACTGAAGCTTTCTTT. This gives the protein CASSPAQGTEAFF. This chain joins TRBV5-4 and TRBJ1-1, with D possibly being TRBD1 (5 bases). The germline V gene has CDR1 SGHNT and CDR2 YYREEE (reference sequence). The CDR3 sequence is 13 residues long. The V and J ends lost 5 bases and 5 bases respectively, with 13 bases between them. Together with reference TRBV5-4 and TRBJ1-1, the CDR3 gives the full variable domain: ETGVTQSPTHLIKTRGQQVTLRCSSQSGHNTVSWYQQALGQGPQFIFQYYREEENGRGNFPPRFSGLQFPNYSSELNVNALELDDSALYLCASSPAQGTEAFFGQGTRLTVV.

The chain combines TRBV19 with TRBJ2-1; 7 bases align to TRBD1. Germline loops: CDR1 LNHDA, CDR2 SQIVND (reference sequence). The CDR3 consists of 14 residues. V lost 7 bases, J lost 8 bases, and 11 bases stayed unmatched. The CDR3, as DNA: TGTGCCAGTAAGAGGGGGCCGGGGTCGGATGAGCAGTTCTTC. Translated: CASKRGPGSDEQFF.

This chain uses TRBV19 with TRBJ1-2; TRBD1 is a possible D gene (6 bases). Per the germline V gene, CDR1 is LNHDA and CDR2 is SQIVND (reference sequence). The CDR3 has 13 amino acids. Trimming cost V 5 bases and J 4 bases, with 11 bases left between them. The DNA of the CDR3 is TGTGCCAGTAGTTACAGGGCTGCCTATGGCTACACCTTC. Residues: CASSYRAAYGYTF.

CDR3 sequence: CASSQGPDTSYEQYF. CDR3 coding DNA: TGTGCCAGCAGCCAAGGCCCAGATACCTCCTACGAGCAGTACTTC. This chain uses TRBV14 with TRBJ2-7; D is ambiguous. The CDR3 is 15 residues long. Germline assignment: CDR1 SGHDN and CDR2 FVKESK. V lost 1 base and J 0 bases, leaving 10 bases between the germline ends.

The chain employs TRBV10-3 and TRBJ1-5; TRBD1 might be the D (5 bases). Germline V gene data show CDR1 as ENHRY and CDR2 as SYGVKD. Between the trimmed V and J ends, which lost 2 bases and 0 bases, there was a span of 8 bases. This CDR3 region has 15 residues. The chain's CDR3 is CAISEGAYSNQPQHF. Here the CDR3 DNA reads TGTGCCATCAGTGAGGGGGCCTATAGCAATCAGCCCCAGCATTTT.

Turning to this clone: This sample also contains other DNA sequences that code for the same CDR3. This chain joins TRBV13 and TRBJ1-1; weak D call: TRBD1 (5 bases). Germline CDR1 PRHDT, CDR2 FYEKMQ (reference sequence). Trimming stripped 1 base from V and 0 bases from J, with 12 bases between. This CDR3 comprises 16 residues. Written as DNA, the CDR3 is TGTGCCAGCAGCTTAGACAGCGGGGGGATGAACACTGAAGCTTTCTTT. It encodes CASSLDSGGMNTEAFF.

This clone has more than one count but fewer than ten. The chain employs TRBV4-3 and TRBJ1-1; a possible D gene is TRBD1 (5 bases). V was clipped by 6 bases and J by 1 base, with 9 bases between them. Per germline, CDR1 LGHNA and CDR2 YSLEER. The CDR3 is 13 amino acids. The CDR3 DNA sequence: TGCGCCAGCAGACGTGGGGCGAACACTGAAGCTTTCTTT. Amino acids: CASRRGANTEAFF.

The rearrangement uses TRBV15 and TRBJ2-7; D gene ambiguous. Between the trimmed V and J ends, which lost 1 base and 3 bases, there was a span of 10 bases. Germline CDR1 LNHNV, CDR2 YYDKDF (reference sequence). The CDR3 consists of 14 residues. The CDR3 loop is CATSRGGLLYEQYF. CDR3 DNA sequence: TGTGCCACCAGCAGAGGAGGCTTACTCTACGAGCAGTACTTC.

The CDR3 DNA sequence: TGCGCCAGCAGTGAGTTATCTTCGCGGCGCCCGGAGACCCAGTACTTC. Translation gives CASSELSSRRPETQYF. The J gene is TRBJ2-5, the V gene TRBV10-1; D remains unclear. CDR3 length: 16 amino acids. The V gene's germline CDR1 is WNHNN and CDR2 SYGVQD (reference sequence). The V end was cut by 1 base, the J end by 5 bases, with 17 bases between.

The chain carries TRBV7-9 and TRBJ2-7; D is uncertain. V shed 8 bases and J shed 1 base, with 9 bases lying between them. Germline CDR1 and CDR2: SEHNR and FQNEAQ (reference sequence). CDR3 length: 12 amino acids. The CDR3 spells CASVGASYEQYF. The CDR3 DNA reads TGTGCCAGCGTTGGAGCTTCCTACGAGCAGTACTTC.

The chain has TRBV27 and TRBJ2-7; D call uncertain. CDR3 length equals 14 residues. The V end lost 8 bases, the J end lost 3 bases, and 17 bases lay between the germline ends. Germline values: CDR1 MNHEY, CDR2 SMNVEV (reference sequence). The chain's CDR3 is CASGNYVGDYEQYF. In nucleotides, the CDR3 is TGTGCCAGCGGAAATTATGTCGGAGACTACGAGCAGTACTTC.

Only a few counts were recorded for this clone. The chain has TRBV4-2 and TRBJ2-1; 7 bases match TRBD2. CDR3 length: 14 residues. The germline V gene encodes CDR1 LGHNA and CDR2 YNFKEQ. The junction had 6 bases not matched to a gene; V was cut back by 1 base and J by 9 bases. CDR3 sequence reads: CASSQGGGVTEQFF. CDR3 coding DNA: TGTGCCAGCAGCCAAGGCGGGGGAGTGACTGAGCAGTTCTTC.

This clone appeared once. The gene calls are TRBV5-6 and TRBJ2-7, with D maybe TRBD2 (6 bases). The CDR3 has 14 residues. V was pared by 6 bases and J by 7 bases, with 20 bases between. Per germline, CDR1 SGHDT and CDR2 YYEEEE. CDR3 loop: CASKSTDYGTEQYF. CDR3 sequence (DNA): TGTGCCAGCAAATCGACAGATTATGGGACTGAGCAGTACTTC. Filled out from reference TRBV5-6 and TRBJ2-7, the complete variable domain reads DAGVTQSPTHLIKTRGQQVTLRCSPKSGHDTVSWYQQALGQGPQFIFQYYEEEERQRGNFPDRFSGHQFPNYSSELNVNALLLGDSALYLCASKSTDYGTEQYFGPGTRLTVT.

The rearrangement joins TRBV30 to TRBJ1-3; 8 bases line up with TRBD1. Germline V gene data show CDR1 as GTSNPN and CDR2 as SVGIG (reference sequence). V was pared by 2 bases and J by 4 bases, with 7 bases of the junction left unmatched. The CDR3 is 15 residues long. The CDR3 nucleotides read TGTGCCTGGAGTCCCGGACAGGGTTCGGGAAACACCATATATTTT. This sequence encodes CAWSPGQGSGNTIYF.

Notes on this clone: This CDR3 is also generated by other DNA sequences in the sample. V usage is TRBV6-1 and J usage is TRBJ1-1; 7 nucleotides line up with TRBD1. Germline CDR1 reads MNHNS; CDR2 reads SASEGT. V dropped 11 bases and J dropped 2; count of bases not matched to a gene: 8. This CDR3 is built from 13 residues. The CDR3 DNA sequence: TGTGCCGCCTCTGGGACAGTTAACACTGAAGCTTTCTTT. This encodes CAASGTVNTEAFF.

The V call is TRBV6-5, the J call TRBJ1-6; 7 bases are a match to TRBD1. CDR3 length equals 13 residues. The V segment lost 6 bases and the J segment 8 bases; nucleotides outside the gene matches: 4. The germline CDR1 and CDR2 sequences are MNHEY and SVGAGI. CDR3 DNA: TGTGCCAGCAGGTGGGACAGATATTCACCCCTCCACTTT. This gives the protein CASRWDRYSPLHF.